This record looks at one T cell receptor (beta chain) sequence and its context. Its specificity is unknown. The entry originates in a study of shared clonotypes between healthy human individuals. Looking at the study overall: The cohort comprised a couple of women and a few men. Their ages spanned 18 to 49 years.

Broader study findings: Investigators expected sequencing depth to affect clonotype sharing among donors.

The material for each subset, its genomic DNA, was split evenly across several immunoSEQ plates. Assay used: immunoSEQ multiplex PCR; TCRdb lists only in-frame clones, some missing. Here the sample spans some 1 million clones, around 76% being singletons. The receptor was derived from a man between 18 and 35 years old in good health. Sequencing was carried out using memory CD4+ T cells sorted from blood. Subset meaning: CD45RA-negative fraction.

In nucleotides, the CDR3 is TGTGCCACCAGCACATTAGCTTTACCGGGACAGGGCACTGGAAACACCATATATTTT. Translating it yields CATSTLALPGQGTGNTIYF. The rearrangement links TRBV15 to TRBJ1-3, with TRBD1 identical over 9 bases. The CDR3 extends over 19 amino acids. J gave up 2 bases and V 4 bases, and 15 bases lay outside the gene matches. Germline V lookup: CDR1 LNHNV, CDR2 YYDKDF (reference sequence).